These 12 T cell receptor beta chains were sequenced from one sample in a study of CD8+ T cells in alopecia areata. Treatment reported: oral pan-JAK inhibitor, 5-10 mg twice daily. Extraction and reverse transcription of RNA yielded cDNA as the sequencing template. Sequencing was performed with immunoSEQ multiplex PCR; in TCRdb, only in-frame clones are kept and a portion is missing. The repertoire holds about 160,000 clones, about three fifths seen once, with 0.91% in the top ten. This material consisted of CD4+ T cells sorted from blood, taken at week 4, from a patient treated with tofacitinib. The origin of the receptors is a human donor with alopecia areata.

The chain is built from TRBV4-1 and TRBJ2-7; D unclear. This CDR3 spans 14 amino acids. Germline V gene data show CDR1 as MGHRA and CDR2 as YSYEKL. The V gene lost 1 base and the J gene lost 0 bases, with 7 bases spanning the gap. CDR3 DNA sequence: TGCGCCAGCAGCCAAGGGGCCACCTCCTACGAGCAGTACTTC. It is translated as CASSQGATSYEQYF.

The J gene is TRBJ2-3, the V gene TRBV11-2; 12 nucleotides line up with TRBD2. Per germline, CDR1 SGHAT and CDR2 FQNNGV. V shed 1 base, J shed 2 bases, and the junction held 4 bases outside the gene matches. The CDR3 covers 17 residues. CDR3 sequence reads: CASSLARLAGVTDTQYF. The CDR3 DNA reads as TGTGCCAGCAGCTTAGCGCGACTAGCGGGAGTCACAGATACGCAGTATTTT.

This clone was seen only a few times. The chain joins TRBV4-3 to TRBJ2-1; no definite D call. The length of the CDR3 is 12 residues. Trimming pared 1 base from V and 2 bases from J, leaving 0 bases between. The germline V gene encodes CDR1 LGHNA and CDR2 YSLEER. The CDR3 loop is CASSQAYNEQFF. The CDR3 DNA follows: TGCGCCAGCAGCCAAGCCTACAATGAGCAGTTCTTC.

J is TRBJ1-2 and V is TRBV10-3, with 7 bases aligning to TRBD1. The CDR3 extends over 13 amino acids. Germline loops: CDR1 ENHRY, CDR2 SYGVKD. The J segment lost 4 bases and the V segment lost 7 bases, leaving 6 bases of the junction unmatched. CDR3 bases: TGTGCCATCACTAACAGGGGCTCCTATGGCTACACCTTC. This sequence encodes CAITNRGSYGYTF.

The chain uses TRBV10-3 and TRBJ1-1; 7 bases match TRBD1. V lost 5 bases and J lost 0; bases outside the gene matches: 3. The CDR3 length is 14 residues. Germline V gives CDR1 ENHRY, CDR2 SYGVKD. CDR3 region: CAISPGQLNTEAFF. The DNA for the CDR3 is TGTGCCATCAGTCCGGGACAGTTGAACACTGAAGCTTTCTTT.

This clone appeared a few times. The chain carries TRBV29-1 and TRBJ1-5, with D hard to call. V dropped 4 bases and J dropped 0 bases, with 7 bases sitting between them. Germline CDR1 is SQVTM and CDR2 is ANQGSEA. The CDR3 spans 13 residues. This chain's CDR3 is CSVGDHSNQPQHF. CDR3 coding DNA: TGCAGCGTTGGGGATCATAGCAATCAGCCCCAGCATTTT.

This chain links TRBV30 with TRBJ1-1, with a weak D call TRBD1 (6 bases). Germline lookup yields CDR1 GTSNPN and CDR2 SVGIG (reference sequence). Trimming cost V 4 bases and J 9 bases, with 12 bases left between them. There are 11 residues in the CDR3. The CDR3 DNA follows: TGTGCCTGGACGGGGGGACAAAAAGCTTTCTTT. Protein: CAWTGGQKAFF.

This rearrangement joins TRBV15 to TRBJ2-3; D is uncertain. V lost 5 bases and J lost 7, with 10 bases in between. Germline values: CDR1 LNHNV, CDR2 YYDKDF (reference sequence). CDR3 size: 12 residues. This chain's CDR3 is CATSPGLYTQYF. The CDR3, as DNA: TGTGCCACCAGCCCCGGGCTTTATACGCAGTATTTT. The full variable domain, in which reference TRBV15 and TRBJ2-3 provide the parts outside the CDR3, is DAMVIQNPRYQVTQFGKPVTLSCSQTLNHNVMYWYQQKSSQAPKLLFHYYDKDFNNEADTPDNFQSRRPNTSFCFLDIRSPGLGDTAMYLCATSPGLYTQYFGPGTRLTVL.

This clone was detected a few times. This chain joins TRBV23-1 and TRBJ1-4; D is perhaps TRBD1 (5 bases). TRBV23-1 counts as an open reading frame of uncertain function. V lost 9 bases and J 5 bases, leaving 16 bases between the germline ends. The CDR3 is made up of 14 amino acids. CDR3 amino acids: CASPMGLANEKLFF. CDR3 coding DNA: TGCGCCAGTCCGATGGGACTCGCCAATGAAAAACTGTTTTTT.

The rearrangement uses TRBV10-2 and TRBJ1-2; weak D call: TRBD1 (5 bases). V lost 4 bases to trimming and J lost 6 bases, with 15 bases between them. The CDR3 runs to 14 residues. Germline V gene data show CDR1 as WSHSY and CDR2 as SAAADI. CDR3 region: CASSVTAGLNGYTF. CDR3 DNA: TGCGCCAGCAGTGTGACGGCAGGGCTTAATGGCTACACCTTC.

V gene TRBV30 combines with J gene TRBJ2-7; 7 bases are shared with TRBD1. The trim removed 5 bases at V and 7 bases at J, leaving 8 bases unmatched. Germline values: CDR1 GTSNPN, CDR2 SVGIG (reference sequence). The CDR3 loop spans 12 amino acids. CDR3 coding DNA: TGTGCCTGGGAGGCAGGGGGTAAGGAGCAGTACTTC. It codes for CAWEAGGKEQYF.

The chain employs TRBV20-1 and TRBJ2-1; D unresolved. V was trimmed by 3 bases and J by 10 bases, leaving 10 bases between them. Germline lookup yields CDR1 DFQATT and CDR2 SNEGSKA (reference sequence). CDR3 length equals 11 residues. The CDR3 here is CSARAFGEQFF. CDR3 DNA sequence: TGCAGTGCTAGGGCGTTTGGGGAGCAGTTCTTC.